This T cell receptor (beta chain) was captured in a study of T-cell memory formation after mild COVID-19. From the 5' RACE reads, TCRdb called clonotypes with MiXCR, one entry per CDR3 protein. The table records 360,000 or so distinct CDR3 sequences, 25% to 30% of them present only once. The CDR3 runs to 16 residues. Germline trimming cut 3 bases from V and 6 bases from J; bases unmatched to any gene: 7. CDR1 SGDLS and CDR2 YYNGEE come from the germline V gene. The TCR comes from an adult woman who had mild COVID-19 (a few samples of this study predate the infection). Cell type and time point are not known. Sequencing was carried out using PBMCs or a T cell subset sorted from them (not recorded which). This rearrangement joins TRBV9 to TRBJ2-3; TRBD2 matches 13 bases. The CDR3 bases are TGTGCCAGCAGCGACACTAGCGGGGGGGCCGGTGATACGCAGTATTTT. It is translated as CASSDTSGGAGDTQYF. Combining the CDR3 with reference TRBV9 and TRBJ2-3 gives the whole variable domain DSGVTQTPKHLITATGQRVTLRCSPRSGDLSVYWYQQSLDQGLQFLIQYYNGEERAKGNILERFSAQQFPDLHSELNLSSLELGDSALYFCASSDTSGGAGDTQYFGPGTRLTVL.